A single sample gave rise to the 29 T cell receptor beta chains below, sequenced in a study of Graves' ophthalmopathy and Graves' hyperthyroidism. Amplification of TCR beta CDR3 regions used RNA transcripts. HTBI-primed first-round RT-PCR preceded second-round multiplex PCR. MiXCR, applied by TCRdb to the multiplex PCR reads, yields one record per CDR3 protein. The sample yields roughly 500,000 distinct CDR3 sequences, 13% to 15% seen once. The sequenced sample was blood. The receptors derive from a woman in her twenties or thirties with Graves' ophthalmopathy.

There are many counts of this clonotype. Written as DNA, the CDR3 is TGTGCCAGCAGCTTGGCCCCACAGAGCAATCAGCCCCAGCATTTT. Amino acid sequence: CASSLAPQSNQPQHF. This chain connects TRBV5-5 to TRBJ1-5; D gene uncertain. Per the germline V gene, CDR1 is SGHKS and CDR2 is YYEKEE (reference sequence). This CDR3 contains 15 residues. With 0 bases removed from V and 1 base from J, the gap between germline ends came to 8 bases.

This clonotype was recorded many times. CDR3 coding DNA: TGTGCCTGGGCCTTCCGGGGCGCCCGAAGGCTGACCCAGTACTTC. It yields the protein CAWAFRGARRLTQYF. V and J are TRBV30 and TRBJ2-5, with D perhaps TRBD1 or TRBD2 (5 bases each). Germline loops: CDR1 GTSNPN, CDR2 SVGIG (reference sequence). Trimming shortened V by 5 bases and J by 7 bases, and 23 bases separated the two germline ends. CDR3 length equals 15 residues.

This clonotype was seen at least ten times. In this CDR3 the conserved last residue, phenylalanine or tryptophan, is missing, so a read error is likely. The chain employs TRBV10-2 and TRBJ1-5; no clear D gene. From germline, CDR1 is WSHSY and CDR2 SAAADI. V shed 8 bases and J shed 0 bases, with 14 bases lying between them. The CDR3 is 15 amino acids. Written as DNA, the CDR3 is TGCGCCAGCCGAGAGGGTGTCTATAGCAATCAGCCCCAGCATCTT. Translated, it gives CASREGVYSNQPQHL.

This clonotype was picked up many times. The chain recombines TRBV28 with TRBJ1-6, with no clear D. V gave up 6 bases and J gave up 7 bases, with 19 bases separating them. The CDR3 spans 16 residues. CDR1 MDHEN and CDR2 SYDVKM come from the germline V gene. CDR3 sequence: CASSGESLPRNSPLHF. CDR3 nucleotides: TGTGCCAGCAGCGGGGAGAGCCTGCCTAGGAATTCACCCCTCCACTTT.

Ten or more counts support this clonotype. V usage is TRBV7-2 and J usage is TRBJ2-7; possible D gene TRBD1, 5 bases. V shed 5 bases and J shed 12 bases, with 14 bases lying between them. Germline V lookup: CDR1 SGHTA, CDR2 FQGNSA. CDR3 length equals 11 residues. The CDR3 sequence is CASSQDRQSYF. CDR3 in DNA: TGTGCCAGCAGCCAAGATAGACAGTCGTACTTC.

At least ten counts were recorded for this clonotype. The V and J genes are TRBV28 and TRBJ2-5, with 8 bases matching TRBD1. Germline values: CDR1 MDHEN, CDR2 SYDVKM. This CDR3 is built from 15 residues. The J segment lost 4 bases and the V segment lost 1 base, leaving 5 bases of the junction unmatched. The CDR3 here is CASSLSGTGGETQYF. CDR3 nucleotide sequence: TGTGCCAGCAGTTTATCCGGGACAGGCGGAGAGACCCAGTACTTC. Full variable domain (remainder filled in from reference TRBV28 and TRBJ2-5): DVKVTQSSRYLVKRTGEKVFLECVQDMDHENMFWYRQDPGLGLRLIYFSYDVKMKEKGDIPEGYSVSREKKERFSLILESASTNQTSMYLCASSLSGTGGETQYFGPGTRLLVL.

This clonotype was picked up a small number of times. This chain connects TRBV12-3 or TRBV12-4 to TRBJ1-6, with D maybe TRBD1 (6 bases). The CDR3 length is 13 residues. Trimming pared 7 bases from V and 8 bases from J, leaving 12 bases between. CDR3 nucleotide sequence: TGTGCCAGCAAGGGGGGCGGATATTCACCCCTCCACTTT. Translated: CASKGGGYSPLHF.

This clonotype occurred many times. This sequence joins TRBV7-8 and TRBJ2-7; perhaps D is TRBD1 or TRBD2 (5 bases each). Germline loops: CDR1 SGHVS, CDR2 FQNEAQ. CDR3 length: 14 residues. The V and J ends lost 5 bases and 5 bases respectively, with 16 bases between them. CDR3 sequence (DNA): TGTGCCAGCAGCCGGGGACGGAACCTTGACGAGCAGTACTTC. Its protein product is CASSRGRNLDEQYF.

A few counts support this clonotype. V gene TRBV19 combines with J gene TRBJ2-5; the D gene is possibly TRBD1 (6 bases). Germline values: CDR1 LNHDA, CDR2 SQIVND (reference sequence). Trimming removed 8 bases from V and 5 bases from J, with 18 bases in between. There are 14 residues in the CDR3. The CDR3 reads CASRQLGGTETQYF. The CDR3 DNA follows: TGTGCCAGTCGCCAACTAGGGGGAACGGAGACCCAGTACTTC.

This clonotype was observed a few times. The chain combines TRBV20-1 with TRBJ1-5; TRBD1 aligns across 7 bases. J gave up 9 bases and V 3 bases, and 8 bases lay outside the gene matches. The CDR3 sequence is 13 residues long. Germline assignment: CDR1 DFQATT and CDR2 SNEGSKA (reference sequence). In DNA, the CDR3 is TGCAGTGCTAGCCCGGGACAGTTGACGCCCCAGCATTTT. Translated, it gives CSASPGQLTPQHF.

There are many counts of this clonotype. Its ends do not fully match the called genes, so a read error is possible. This sequence joins TRBV12-3 or TRBV12-4 and TRBJ2-4; 7 nucleotides agree with TRBD1. This CDR3 is 12 amino acids long. As DNA, the CDR3 is TGTGCCAGCAGTTTAGAAGCGGTAGGGGGCTTCTTC. It specifies CASSLEAVGGFF.

This clonotype came up many times. The J gene is TRBJ1-1, the V gene TRBV5-1; D is unresolved. Germline values: CDR1 SGHRS, CDR2 YFSETQ. Trimming pared 0 bases from V and 4 bases from J, leaving 13 bases between. The CDR3 consists of 15 residues. The CDR3, as DNA: TGCGCCAGCAGCTTGGGTTCAGCCGTGGGCACTGAAGCTTTCTTT. It yields the protein CASSLGSAVGTEAFF.

In its sample, this clonotype was seen a few times. A much larger clone is a single base away; this may be a read error. The chain combines TRBV7-8 with TRBJ2-5; possible D gene TRBD2, 6 bases. This CDR3 contains 13 residues. Germline V gene lookup returns CDR1 SGHVS and CDR2 FQNEAQ. Trimming shortened V by 6 bases and J by 10 bases, and 18 bases separated the two germline ends. In nucleotides, the CDR3 is TGTGCCAGCAGAATCCGACAGTCGGGGGACCAGTACTTC. Its translation is CASRIRQSGDQYF.

The chain links TRBV28 to TRBJ2-7; possible D gene TRBD1, 5 bases. The CDR3 sequence is 13 residues long. Per the germline V gene, CDR1 is MDHEN and CDR2 is SYDVKM. Deletions cut 5 bases from V and 6 bases from J, with 14 bases between. The CDR3: CASSPRSGFEQYF. CDR3 in DNA: TGTGCCAGCAGTCCCCGGTCAGGGTTCGAGCAGTACTTC. Full variable domain (outside the CDR3, taken from reference TRBV28 and TRBJ2-7): DVKVTQSSRYLVKRTGEKVFLECVQDMDHENMFWYRQDPGLGLRLIYFSYDVKMKEKGDIPEGYSVSREKKERFSLILESASTNQTSMYLCASSPRSGFEQYFGPGTRLTVT.

Comment on this clonotype: This sequence may be a read error, since a much larger clone differs from it by one base. The V and J genes are TRBV11-1 and TRBJ1-2, with TRBD1 identical over 11 bases. This CDR3 comprises 15 residues. The V and J ends lost 7 bases and 6 bases, in that order; junction bases with no gene match: 10. Germline lookup yields CDR1 SGHAT and CDR2 FQDESV (reference sequence). CDR3 amino acids: CASIPRDRGSDGYTF. In DNA, the CDR3 is TGTGCCAGCATCCCCCGGGACAGGGGGTCTGATGGCTACACCTTC.

Ten or more counts support this clonotype. This could be a read error, since a much larger clone is one nucleotide away. The chain carries TRBV7-8 and TRBJ2-4; D remains ambiguous. This CDR3 has 16 amino acids. Germline V gene sequence: CDR1 SGHVS, CDR2 FQNEAQ. V shed 0 bases and J shed 0 bases, with 9 bases lying between them. Here the CDR3 DNA reads TGTGCCAGCAGCTTAGCAGGGAACCTAGCCAAAAACATTCAGTACTTC. It yields the protein CASSLAGNLAKNIQYF.

This clonotype has at least ten counts. V and J are TRBV30 and TRBJ1-2; D is ambiguous. V gave up 4 bases and J gave up 2 bases, with 2 bases separating them. Germline V CDR1 and CDR2: GTSNPN, SVGIG (reference sequence). The CDR3 length is 10 residues. This chain's CDR3 is CAWKNYGYTF. Written as DNA, the CDR3 is TGTGCCTGGAAAAACTATGGCTACACCTTC.

The chain links TRBV13 to TRBJ2-7; D perhaps matches TRBD2 (7 bases). Germline lookup yields CDR1 PRHDT and CDR2 FYEKMQ (reference sequence). Trimming shortened V by 0 bases and J by 6 bases, and 15 bases separated the two germline ends. The CDR3 covers 15 residues. The DNA of the CDR3 is TGTGCCAGCAGCTTAGGCGGGGGAGGGGGTGTCGAGCAGTACTTC. Encoded protein: CASSLGGGGGVEQYF. Looking up the rest from reference TRBV13 and TRBJ2-7 gives the full variable domain: AAGVIQSPRHLIKEKRETATLKCYPIPRHDTVYWYQQGPGQDPQFLISFYEKMQSDKGSIPDRFSAQQFSDYHSELNMSSLELGDSALYFCASSLGGGGGVEQYFGPGTRLTVT.

The genes are TRBV28 and TRBJ2-2; 12 nucleotides agree with TRBD2. The CDR3 consists of 15 residues. CDR1 and CDR2 (germline): MDHEN, SYDVKM. The ends lost 8 bases at V and 4 bases at J; junction bases unmatched: 5. The CDR3 DNA sequence: TGTGCCAGCCTAGCGGGAGGGCCAGTCACCGGGGAGCTGTTTTTT. Translating it yields CASLAGGPVTGELFF.

This chain uses TRBV6-1 with TRBJ2-5; 7 bases fit TRBD2. The junction had 13 bases not matched to a gene; V was cut back by 5 bases and J by 4 bases. Germline CDR1 and CDR2: MNHNS and SASEGT. The CDR3 is 16 amino acids. The CDR3 here is CASSIPYWERGETQYF. CDR3 nucleotides: TGTGCCAGCAGTATCCCTTATTGGGAGCGGGGAGAGACCCAGTACTTC.

The table lists this clonotype with many counts. The V and J genes are TRBV28 and TRBJ2-2, with a weak D call TRBD2 (6 bases). CDR1 is MDHEN, CDR2 SYDVKM, per germline. V was trimmed by 8 bases and J by 2 bases, leaving 12 bases between them. The CDR3 covers 14 residues. The CDR3 sequence is CASGGTYNTGELFF. The CDR3 DNA follows: TGTGCCAGCGGGGGGACTTACAACACCGGGGAGCTGTTTTTT.

The chain recombines TRBV28 with TRBJ2-2; the D gene is possibly TRBD2 (6 bases). CDR1 and CDR2 (germline): MDHEN, SYDVKM. Trimming removed 9 bases at V and 3 bases at J, with 20 bases between. The CDR3 runs to 16 residues. CDR3 coding DNA: TGTGCCAGTGAGGACGGGGGTTTTGCTTACACCGGGGAGCTGTTTTTT. Translating it yields CASEDGGFAYTGELFF.

This clonotype appeared many times. The chain links TRBV6-1 to TRBJ1-1, with 7 bases matching TRBD1. CDR1 MNHNS and CDR2 SASEGT come from the germline V gene. This CDR3 is 17 amino acids long. J lost 0 bases, V lost 7 bases, and 14 bases had no gene match. The CDR3 loop is CASIRRSGGTVNTEAFF. CDR3 nucleotide sequence: TGTGCCAGCATTCGGAGGAGTGGCGGGACAGTGAACACTGAAGCTTTCTTT.

The V call is TRBV12-3 or TRBV12-4, the J call TRBJ1-3; D ambiguous. V lost 3 bases, J lost 9 bases, and 18 bases lay in between. The CDR3 length is 15 residues. CDR3 loop: CASSFRDGNRATIYF. The CDR3 DNA reads TGTGCCAGCAGTTTCCGAGACGGGAACCGAGCCACCATATATTTT.

This clonotype was recorded many times. This chain's CDR3 is CAWTPNRLNYGYTF. The CDR3 nucleotides are TGTGCCTGGACGCCCAATCGCCTTAACTATGGCTACACCTTC. The chain carries TRBV30 and TRBJ1-2, with D unclear. CDR1 and CDR2 (germline): GTSNPN, SVGIG (reference sequence). V was pared by 4 bases and J by 1 base, with 13 bases between. The CDR3 is made up of 14 amino acids.

This chain uses TRBV6-5 with TRBJ2-7; D is perhaps TRBD1 or TRBD2 (6 bases each). This CDR3 is 15 amino acids long. CDR1 and CDR2 (germline): MNHEY, SVGAGI. The ends were cut back, 2 bases at V and 0 bases at J, with 11 bases in the middle. CDR3 residues: CASSYGGQGSYEQYF. CDR3 sequence (DNA): TGTGCCAGCAGTTACGGGGGGCAGGGCTCCTACGAGCAGTACTTC.

This clonotype occurred many times. This rearrangement joins TRBV2 to TRBJ1-2; the match to TRBD1 covers 9 bases. CDR1 SNHLY and CDR2 FYNNEI come from the germline V gene. The CDR3 is 12 amino acids. The V segment lost 11 bases and the J segment 9 bases; nucleotides outside the gene matches: 10. The CDR3 bases are TGTGCCGGTGTGGGACAGGGTTATCGCTACACCTTC. Translated, it gives CAGVGQGYRYTF.

The rearrangement links TRBV6-5 to TRBJ2-2; D unclear. The germline V gene has CDR1 MNHEY and CDR2 SVGAGI. The CDR3 covers 15 residues. Between the trimmed V and J ends, which lost 2 bases and 0 bases, there was a span of 7 bases. The CDR3 nucleotides read TGTGCCAGCAGTTACGGTCGATCGAACACCGGGGAGCTGTTTTTT. This gives the protein CASSYGRSNTGELFF.

As concerns this clonotype: This could be a read error, since a much larger clone is one nucleotide away. The chain employs TRBV7-2 and TRBJ2-5, with 9 bases fitting TRBD2. CDR1 is SGHTA, CDR2 FQGNSA, per germline. CDR3 size: 16 residues. CDR3 residues: CASSLALAGSQATQYF. CDR3 in DNA: TGTGCCAGCAGCTTAGCCCTAGCGGGATCCCAAGCGACCCAGTACTTC.